This TCR beta chain was found in a study of T cells in Graves' hyperthyroidism and ophthalmopathy. Study background: Sampling of peripheral blood happened at initial diagnosis, prior to any treatment.

Ten or more counts support this clonotype. The target antigen is unknown. General observations from the study: Most thyroid clonotypes that were expanded above 0.001 also turned up in blood. Ophthalmopathy was predicted by the model a median of 6.5 months ahead of onset.

Trimming took 3 bases from V and 5 from J, leaving 13 bases between them. The germline V gene has CDR1 PRHDT and CDR2 FYEKMQ (reference sequence). CDR3 length equals 14 residues. Amplified TCR beta CDR3 regions came from RNA transcripts. First-round RT-PCR targeting the TCR CDR3 was performed with the HTBI primer set. TCRdb passed the multiplex PCR reads through MiXCR, listing each CDR3 protein once. The sample holds 300,000 to 450,000 distinct CDR3 sequences; about 18% are singletons and the top ten take 34%. The blood was taken when hyperthyroidism was first diagnosed, before any ophthalmopathy symptoms showed up.

Sequencing was done on a sample of blood. This chain connects TRBV13 to TRBJ1-1; tentatively, D is TRBD1 (5 bases). This receptor was taken from a woman aged 30 to 39 with Graves' hyperthyroidism that later progressed to Graves' ophthalmopathy. The DNA of the CDR3 is TGTGCCAGCAGCTTCGGGACCGCCGGGACTGAAGCTTTCTTT. It codes for CASSFGTAGTEAFF.